Each of the 28 T cell receptor beta chains below was sequenced from the same sample in a study of OX40 agonist ivuxolimab in advanced cancers. Produced via immunoSEQ multiplex PCR; TCRdb's table is partial and in-frame only. This sample has some 71,000 clones, with 80% to 85% found just once. The input for sequencing was CD4+ or CD8+ T cells sorted from blood, taken in a trial of the OX40 agonist ivuxolimab. The receptors come from an adult with an advanced solid tumor such as melanoma, head and neck, liver or kidney cancer.

The V call is TRBV7-3, the J call TRBJ2-7; 8 bases agree with TRBD1. The CDR3 runs to 13 residues. CDR1 and CDR2 (germline): SGHTA, FQGTGA. V lost 3 bases and J lost 6; bases outside the gene matches: 4. The CDR3 loop reads CASSFQQGGEQYF. The DNA of the CDR3 is TGTGCCAGCAGCTTCCAACAGGGGGGCGAGCAGTACTTC.

The rearrangement uses TRBV5-1 and TRBJ1-2; 10 nucleotides match TRBD1. Per the germline V gene, CDR1 is SGHRS and CDR2 is YFSETQ. The CDR3 loop spans 13 amino acids. V lost 3 bases to trimming and J lost 7 bases; unmatched junction nucleotides: 3. The CDR3 here is CASSWTGGSGYTF. In DNA form, the CDR3 reads TGCGCCAGCAGCTGGACAGGGGGTAGTGGCTACACCTTC.

The V gene is TRBV7-2, the J gene TRBJ1-1; D is unresolved. V lost 1 base to trimming and J lost 1 base, with 10 bases between them. This CDR3 has 15 amino acids. Germline assignment: CDR1 SGHTA and CDR2 FQGNSA. The CDR3: CASSLEMGRNTEAFF. For the CDR3, the DNA is TGTGCCAGCAGCTTAGAAATGGGGAGGAACACTGAAGCTTTCTTT. Using reference TRBV7-2 and TRBJ1-1 for the parts outside the CDR3, the full variable domain is GAGVSQSPSNKVTEKGKDVELRCDPISGHTALYWYRQSLGQGLEFLIYFQGNSAPDKSGLPSDRFSAERTGGSVSTLTIQRTQQEDSAVYLCASSLEMGRNTEAFFGQGTRLTVV.

This chain uses TRBV7-6 with TRBJ1-2, with a possible D match to TRBD1 (6 bases). This CDR3 has 13 residues. Germline V lookup: CDR1 SGHVS, CDR2 FNYEAQ. The V end lost 3 bases, the J end lost 2 bases, and 7 bases lay between the germline ends. CDR3: CASSLQGNYGYTF. DNA for the CDR3: TGTGCCAGCAGCTTGCAGGGGAACTATGGCTACACCTTC.

This clone was counted a few times. The chain uses TRBV7-9 and TRBJ1-1, with 7 bases matching TRBD1. Unmatched junction bases numbered 2, after V lost 4 bases and J lost 3 bases. The CDR3 is made up of 13 amino acids. In germline, CDR1 is SEHNR, CDR2 FQNEAQ (reference sequence). CDR3 sequence reads: CASSWTGYTEAFF. Written as DNA, the CDR3 is TGTGCCAGCAGCTGGACAGGCTACACTGAAGCTTTCTTT.

V usage is TRBV5-1 and J usage is TRBJ1-1; 8 positions match TRBD1. Trimming cost V 1 base and J 3 bases; bases outside gene matches: 23. The CDR3 is 21 amino acids. CDR1 and CDR2 from the germline V gene are SGHRS and YFSETQ. As DNA, the CDR3 is TGCGCCAGCAGCTTGCTTTTTCGGACAGGGCGACGAACTCCGAGGGACACTGAAGCTTTCTTT. Protein sequence: CASSLLFRTGRRTPRDTEAFF.

V is TRBV4-2 and J is TRBJ2-7; D perhaps matches TRBD2 (5 bases). Germline-derived CDR1 and CDR2 are LGHNA and YNFKEQ. V lost 4 bases and J lost 2, with 15 bases in between. The CDR3 covers 15 residues. In DNA form, the CDR3 reads TGTGCCAGCAGCCGAGAAAGGACGGGAACCTACGAGCAGTACTTC. Translation: CASSRERTGTYEQYF.

The table lists this clone with a count of one. The rearrangement uses TRBV7-9 and TRBJ1-2; no clear D gene. Per the germline V gene, CDR1 is SEHNR and CDR2 is FQNEAQ (reference sequence). This CDR3 region has 13 residues. With 5 bases removed from V and 2 bases from J, the gap between germline ends came to 9 bases. The DNA of the CDR3 is TGTGCCAGCAGCGGAGGCTCCAACTATGGCTACACCTTC. Protein: CASSGGSNYGYTF.

The chain is built from TRBV7-6 and TRBJ2-2, with D uncertain. The germline V and J ends were trimmed by 4 bases and 4 bases, with 19 bases remaining between them. Germline V CDR1 and CDR2: SGHVS, FNYEAQ. The CDR3 is made up of 17 amino acids. Written as DNA, the CDR3 is TGTGCCAGCAGCTACCCTAATACTACATTGGGCACCGGGGAGCTGTTTTTT. Translated, it gives CASSYPNTTLGTGELFF.

This chain uses TRBV2 with TRBJ1-5; D uncertain. Deletions cut 4 bases from V and 5 bases from J, with 15 bases between. This CDR3 has 15 residues. Germline CDR1 SNHLY, CDR2 FYNNEI. DNA for the CDR3: TGTGCCAGCAGTGTTAGCGGGTTATTCGATCAGCCCCAGCATTTT. Translation: CASSVSGLFDQPQHF.

This chain joins TRBV7-8 and TRBJ1-4; D not certain. The CDR3 consists of 16 residues. CDR1 SGHVS and CDR2 FQNEAQ come from the germline V gene. V shed 7 bases and J shed 2 bases, with 17 bases lying between them. This chain's CDR3 is CASTDLGGDTNEKLFF. The DNA for the CDR3 is TGTGCCAGCACCGACCTAGGCGGAGACACTAATGAAAAACTGTTTTTT.

The J gene is TRBJ2-3, the V gene TRBV7-9; a possible D gene is TRBD2 (6 bases). The CDR3 has 14 residues. The V gene's germline CDR1 is SEHNR and CDR2 FQNEAQ (reference sequence). The V and J ends lost 1 base and 3 bases respectively, with 8 bases between them. This CDR3 is CASSLVGGTDTQYF. The CDR3 nucleotides are TGTGCCAGCAGCTTAGTCGGGGGAACAGATACGCAGTATTTT.

The chain has TRBV9 and TRBJ2-3, with 8 positions matching TRBD2. Looked up from germline, CDR1 is SGDLS and CDR2 is YYNGEE. J was trimmed by 0 bases and V by 3 bases; bases with no gene match: 0. This CDR3 has 14 amino acids. The CDR3 coding sequence is TGTGCCAGCAGCGCTAGCGGGAGCACAGATACGCAGTATTTT. It codes for CASSASGSTDTQYF.

This clone was picked up one time. The rearrangement links TRBV11-1 to TRBJ1-1, with 8 bases aligning to TRBD1. Germline V gene sequence: CDR1 SGHAT, CDR2 FQDESV (reference sequence). This CDR3 comprises 14 residues. V shed 3 bases, J shed 6 bases, and the junction held 6 bases outside the gene matches. CDR3 in amino acids: CASSFGQGAAEAFF. In DNA form, the CDR3 reads TGTGCCAGCAGCTTTGGTCAGGGGGCCGCTGAAGCTTTCTTT.

The chain links TRBV7-9 to TRBJ2-3, with D possibly being TRBD1 or TRBD2 (5 bases each). CDR1 is SEHNR and CDR2 is FQNEAQ in the germline V gene (reference sequence). Between the trimmed V and J ends, which lost 5 bases and 6 bases, there was a span of 18 bases. This CDR3 comprises 15 residues. The CDR3 sequence is CASSPQGRLHDTQYF. CDR3 nucleotides: TGTGCCAGCAGCCCCCAGGGACGTCTCCATGATACGCAGTATTTT.

The chain has TRBV4-2 and TRBJ1-1; 7 nucleotides agree with TRBD1. Losses at the gene ends were 1 base for V and 0 bases for J; bases not matched to a gene: 2. CDR1 is LGHNA, CDR2 YNFKEQ, per germline. The CDR3 extends over 15 amino acids. The CDR3 sequence: CASSQGDRVNTEAFF. As DNA, the CDR3 is TGTGCCAGCAGCCAAGGAGACAGGGTGAACACTGAAGCTTTCTTT.

This clone was detected once. The chain combines TRBV5-1 with TRBJ1-2; 7 bases match TRBD1. Looked up from germline, CDR1 is SGHRS and CDR2 is YFSETQ. This CDR3 is 13 amino acids long. J lost 7 bases, V lost 7 bases, and 10 bases had no gene match. The CDR3 nucleotides read TGCGCCAGCTCAATTGGACAGGAGAGTGGCTACACCTTC. This encodes CASSIGQESGYTF. Together with reference TRBV5-1 and TRBJ1-2, the CDR3 gives the full variable domain: KAGVTQTPRYLIKTRGQQVTLSCSPISGHRSVSWYQQTPGQGLQFLFEYFSETQRNKGNFPGRFSGRQFSNSRSEMNVSTLELGDSALYLCASSIGQESGYTFGSGTRLTVV.

The chain recombines TRBV6-5 with TRBJ2-5; TRBD1 might be the D (6 bases). Trimming cost V 4 bases and J 3 bases, with 9 bases left between them. The CDR3 runs to 13 residues. CDR1 MNHEY and CDR2 SVGAGI come from the germline V gene. In DNA form, the CDR3 reads TGTGCCAGCAGTTCCAGGGGCGAAGAGACCCAGTACTTC. As protein: CASSSRGEETQYF.

The rearrangement uses TRBV19 and TRBJ1-5; no definite D call. There are 20 residues in the CDR3. Germline V gene sequence: CDR1 LNHDA, CDR2 SQIVND (reference sequence). V lost 0 bases and J lost 0, with 21 bases in between. The CDR3 DNA reads as TGTGCCAGTAGTATAGATCTCGGGTCCATCCCTTATAATAGCAATCAGCCCCAGCATTTT. The encoded protein is CASSIDLGSIPYNSNQPQHF.

The chain employs TRBV7-2 and TRBJ2-1; D is undetermined. CDR1 and CDR2 from the germline V gene are SGHTA and FQGNSA. V was pared by 4 bases and J by 0 bases, with 10 bases between. This CDR3 contains 15 residues. The CDR3 region is CASSSDVSSYNEQFF. In nucleotides, the CDR3 is TGTGCCAGCAGCTCCGACGTGAGCTCCTACAATGAGCAGTTCTTC.

This chain links TRBV7-6 with TRBJ2-1; D remains unclear. Trimming shortened V by 5 bases and J by 4 bases, and 9 bases separated the two germline ends. The CDR3 spans 13 residues. CDR1 is SGHVS, CDR2 FNYEAQ, per germline. The CDR3 is CASSLRSYNEQFF. The CDR3 nucleotides are TGTGCCAGCAGCCTACGGAGTTACAATGAGCAGTTCTTC.

The chain couples TRBV2 to TRBJ1-2; D gene uncertain. The germline CDR1 and CDR2 sequences are SNHLY and FYNNEI. Trimming took off 4 bases at V and 2 bases at J, with 8 bases between the two ends. The CDR3 covers 13 residues. This chain's CDR3 is CASSGAINYGYTF. The CDR3 nucleotides read TGTGCCAGCAGTGGGGCAATAAACTATGGCTACACCTTC.

The V and J genes are TRBV2 and TRBJ2-7; no reliable D call. V was clipped by 3 bases and J by 3 bases, with 12 bases between them. Germline CDR1 reads SNHLY; CDR2 reads FYNNEI. This CDR3 has 14 residues. DNA of the CDR3: TGTGCCAGCAGTGAGTTAGCAGGAAGCTACGAGCAGTACTTC. As protein: CASSELAGSYEQYF.

The chain has TRBV10-3 and TRBJ2-7; the match to TRBD2 covers 7 bases. The CDR3 loop spans 12 amino acids. Germline V gene data show CDR1 as ENHRY and CDR2 as SYGVKD. After removal of 6 bases from V and 6 bases from J, the junction contained 5 bases not matched to a gene. Written as DNA, the CDR3 is TGTGCCATCAGGACTAGCATGAGCGAGCAGTACTTC. This translates into CAIRTSMSEQYF.

The chain recombines TRBV2 with TRBJ2-7, with 8 bases identical to TRBD1. The CDR3 covers 14 residues. V gave up 5 bases and J gave up 0 bases; unmatched junction bases: 3. CDR1 is SNHLY and CDR2 is FYNNEI in the germline V gene. The CDR3 loop reads CASSSGGYSYEQYF. CDR3 nucleotides: TGTGCCAGCAGTTCAGGGGGCTACTCCTACGAGCAGTACTTC.

The chain has TRBV2 and TRBJ1-5, with D unresolved. The CDR3 runs to 14 residues. V gave up 4 bases and J gave up 5 bases, with 12 bases separating them. The germline CDR1 and CDR2 sequences are SNHLY and FYNNEI. The CDR3 spells CASSAVTAHQPQHF. The CDR3 coding sequence is TGTGCCAGCAGTGCTGTGACGGCTCATCAGCCCCAGCATTTT.

J is TRBJ1-1 and V is TRBV6-1, with D maybe TRBD1 (5 bases). V gave up 2 bases and J gave up 0 bases, with 10 bases separating them. The CDR3 extends over 15 amino acids. The germline V gene encodes CDR1 MNHNS and CDR2 SASEGT. The CDR3 DNA reads as TGTGCCAGCAGTGAAAAGGCGGGGCTGAACACTGAAGCTTTCTTT. Its protein is CASSEKAGLNTEAFF.

The chain uses TRBV7-9 and TRBJ1-4; a possible D gene is TRBD1 (5 bases). Trimming took off 4 bases at V and 3 bases at J, with 9 bases between the two ends. Germline lookup yields CDR1 SEHNR and CDR2 FQNEAQ (reference sequence). The CDR3 sequence is 14 residues long. CDR3 sequence reads: CASSYGAPNEKLFF. CDR3 bases: TGTGCCAGCAGCTACGGGGCCCCTAATGAAAAACTGTTTTTT. Together with reference TRBV7-9 and TRBJ1-4, the CDR3 gives the full variable domain: DTGVSQNPRHKITKRGQNVTFRCDPISEHNRLYWYRQTLGQGPEFLTYFQNEAQLEKSRLLSDRFSAERPKGSFSTLEIQRTEQGDSAMYLCASSYGAPNEKLFFGSGTQLSVL.